These 6 T cell receptor beta chains originate from one sample sequenced in a study of cytomegalovirus exposure and HLA in healthy donors. Vbeta (60) and Jbeta (13) primers were used in the PCR. Sequencing was performed with immunoSEQ multiplex PCR; in TCRdb, only in-frame clones are kept and a portion is missing. The sample carries some 80,000 clones, 60% to 85% recorded once. Material: PBMCs. These receptor sequences come from a man aged 18-30 years in good health and CMV-seropositive.

The genes are TRBV6-6 and TRBJ2-7; the D gene is possibly TRBD1 (5 bases). Trimming took off 4 bases at V and 2 bases at J, with 12 bases between the two ends. This CDR3 has 14 amino acids. Germline values: CDR1 MNHNY, CDR2 SVGAGI (reference sequence). CDR3 DNA: TGTGCCAGCAGTTTATCCGACAGTCCCTACGAGCAGTACTTC. Its protein product is CASSLSDSPYEQYF.

The chain employs TRBV28 and TRBJ1-2; 8 nucleotides line up with TRBD1. V shed 5 bases, J shed 8 bases, and the junction held 13 bases outside the gene matches. The CDR3 covers 15 residues. CDR1 is MDHEN and CDR2 is SYDVKM in the germline V gene. CDR3 DNA: TGTGCCAGCAGTGTTACCGGGACAGGAGGAAGCGGCTACACCTTC. Translated: CASSVTGTGGSGYTF.

In its sample, this clone was seen a few times. The chain links TRBV19 to TRBJ2-6; D is perhaps TRBD1 (6 bases). V lost 6 bases, J lost 1 base, and 13 bases lay in between. The CDR3 runs 16 residues. CDR1 is LNHDA and CDR2 is SQIVND in the germline V gene (reference sequence). The CDR3 bases are TGTGCCAGTAGCCCTGCAGGGGCTTCTGGGGCCAACGTCCTGACTTTC. Its protein product is CASSPAGASGANVLTF.

This rearrangement joins TRBV20-1 to TRBJ1-1; D unresolved. This CDR3 is 10 amino acids long. The V gene's germline CDR1 is DFQATT and CDR2 SNEGSKA (reference sequence). Trimming shortened V by 4 bases and J by 2 bases, and 2 bases separated the two germline ends. For the CDR3, the DNA is TGCAGTGCTACTAACACTGAAGCTTTCTTT. Translating gives CSATNTEAFF.

This clone has a handful of counts. The chain is built from TRBV10-3 and TRBJ2-1, with TRBD1 matching over 9 bases. V lost 6 bases to trimming and J lost 8 bases; unmatched junction nucleotides: 11. The CDR3 length is 15 residues. Germline CDR1 and CDR2: ENHRY and SYGVKD. CDR3 DNA: TGTGCCATCAGCGCGGACAGGGGCAGCGATCATGAGCAGTTCTTC. Translated, it gives CAISADRGSDHEQFF.

J is TRBJ2-4 and V is TRBV5-1; possible D gene TRBD2, 5 bases. The V gene's germline CDR1 is SGHRS and CDR2 YFSETQ. The V end was cut by 4 bases, the J end by 3 bases, with 11 bases between. This CDR3 contains 14 residues. The CDR3 nucleotides are TGCGCCAGCAGCCCCTCCCGGGGCAAAAACATTCAGTACTTC. This codes for CASSPSRGKNIQYF.